This TCR beta chain originates from a study of T cell responses to AZD1222 COVID-19 vaccine (dated by TCRdb to the early 2020s). As for the study more broadly: A total of 233 trial participants underwent TCR sequencing, of whom about 200 received two doses of AZD1222 and about 25 received two doses of the MenACWY control vaccine. Trial participants were enrolled by age into subgroups of 18-55, 56-69 and 70-plus years, and around 150, 29 and 61 TCR-sequenced participants, respectively, were included in these subgroups. The investigation overall reported the following: In the small 56-69-year group, the increase in depth fell short of significance, most likely because of low power. CD4 TCRs associated with the vaccine covered the entire spike protein, and the dominant responses were in regions 160-218 and 743-854. A significant rise in spike-specific TCR breadth and depth was observed after two AZD1222 doses relative to day 0 and relative to MenACWY recipients. Reportedly, close to half of the unique spike-specific TCRs recognized epitopes lying outside the regions that are mutated in the B.1.351 and B.1.1.7 variants. Participants were mostly white British and included more females than males, and it was suggested by the authors that clonal diversity may have been underestimated. Conclusions about previously exposed vaccinees are limited because only a handful of AZD1222 recipients were SARS-CoV-2 seropositive at baseline. Because no samples from the day 14 peak response were available, repertoires could be characterized only after the peak T cell response.

CDR1 and CDR2, per the germline V gene, are MDHEN and SYDVKM. V lost 8 bases and J lost 0 bases; the stretch between them is 16 bases long. The CDR3 covers 15 residues, taking in both the cysteine and the phenylalanine. Only the CDR3 DNA is retained, 45 bases long and in frame from the first base. The CDR3 regions of human TCRbeta chains were analyzed by immunosequencing. The published analysis was carried out like this. Repertoire TCRs were checked for matches against a reference library of SARS-CoV-2-specific TCRs that had been generated using the MIRA antigen-specificity platform. Breadth meant the fraction of unique TCRs that were SARS-CoV-2-associated, whereas depth meant the fraction of total T cells that were SARS-CoV-2-associated. Using the MIRA data, each spike-specific TCR was mapped to the spike region that the TCR reacts to and placed in a CD4 or CD8 class. Log10-transformed breadth and depth values were compared by one-way ANOVA with Sidak's multiple comparisons tests. TCRdb re-hosts the immuneACCESS table, in-frame sequences only. Its copies lack some clones; in the studies checked, an unresolved V gene accounts for under half of them, and the cause for the rest is not known. D and trimming were read from the DNA, whereas the V and J calls and clone size are those reported in that table. Here the sample has under 70,000 clones; roughly 80% occur a single time. Approximately 5% of the sample is held by the ten biggest clonotypes.

Worth noting for this clone: Its cognate antigen has yet to be identified. Per-base qualities were not stored, and no clone one base away is much larger.

The sample's time point, from its label and the paper: about 28 days (+/-7) after the second vaccine dose. AZD1222 recipients with second doses at about 4 weeks or about 12 weeks were pooled, because spike-specific TCR depth and breadth did not differ between schedules. The vaccinee samples were drawn from two UK trials, COV001 and COV002, one of which was a single-blind randomized controlled phase 2/3 trial testing AZD1222 (ChAdOx1 nCoV-19) in healthy adults. Trial participant PBMC samples were collected at day 0 and day 28 after the second dose for TCRbeta chain sequencing. The chain couples TRBV28 to TRBJ1-1, with no confident D gene call. The material sequenced was peripheral blood, taken 28 days after the second AZD1222 dose. The sequence was collected from an adult who received the AZD1222 COVID-19 vaccine. The CDR3: CASPPRAVMNTEAFF. The DNA sequence is TGTGCCAGCCCTCCCCGAGCCGTCATGAACACTGAAGCTTTCTTT.